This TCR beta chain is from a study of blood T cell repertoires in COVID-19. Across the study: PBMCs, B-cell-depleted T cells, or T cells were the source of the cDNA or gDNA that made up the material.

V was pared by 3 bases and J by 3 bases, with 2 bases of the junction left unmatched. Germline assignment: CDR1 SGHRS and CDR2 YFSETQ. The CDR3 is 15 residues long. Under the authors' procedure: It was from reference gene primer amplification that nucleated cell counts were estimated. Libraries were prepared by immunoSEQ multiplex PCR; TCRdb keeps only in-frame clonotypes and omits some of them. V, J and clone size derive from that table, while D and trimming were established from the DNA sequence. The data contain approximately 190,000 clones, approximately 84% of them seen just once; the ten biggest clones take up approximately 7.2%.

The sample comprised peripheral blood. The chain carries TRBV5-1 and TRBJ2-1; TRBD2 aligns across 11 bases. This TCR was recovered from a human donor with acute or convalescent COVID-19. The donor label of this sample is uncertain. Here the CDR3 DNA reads TGCGCCAGCAGCTCTACTAGCGGGGGCTACAATGAGCAGTTCTTC. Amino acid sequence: CASSSTSGGYNEQFF.